Given below is one T cell receptor beta chain in context. The antigen remains unidentified. V lost 5 bases to trimming and J lost 2 bases, with 12 bases between them. The CDR3 runs to 14 residues. Germline loops: CDR1 MNHEY, CDR2 SMNVEV (reference sequence). The data derive from a study of immune evolution from preneoplasia to lung adenocarcinoma. Study conclusions and caveats: Top clone share appeared to fall from AAH through AIS, MIA, adenocarcinoma.

Here immunoSEQ multiplex PCR was the method, and the copy in TCRdb shows in-frame clones only, minus some. The top ten clones hold around 10% of a sample with roughly 4,700 clones, 75% to 80% of them seen once. After pathologic assessment, macro-dissection selected premalignant or tumor cells for extraction. The TCR originated in a person between 60 and 79 years old with lung adenocarcinoma. Sample: FFPE minimally invasive lung adenocarcinoma tissue. The V call is TRBV27, the J call TRBJ2-5, with D maybe TRBD1 (6 bases). The CDR3 DNA sequence: TGTGCCAGCAGTCCGCTCGACAGGCAAGAGACCCAGTACTTC. The encoded protein is CASSPLDRQETQYF.